One sample yielded the 22 T cell receptor beta chains listed below, sequenced in a study of blood T cell repertoires in COVID-19. Here immunoSEQ multiplex PCR was the method, and the copy in TCRdb shows in-frame clones only, minus some. The sample records 250,000 or so clones, over 80% being singletons. Sequencing was done on a sample of PBMCs or T cells enriched from blood (not recorded which). These receptors all come from a human donor in a cohort exposed to, infected with or recovered from COVID-19 (not recorded which). The donor label of this sample is uncertain.

The gene calls are TRBV13 and TRBJ1-4, with D unclear. Germline V lookup: CDR1 PRHDT, CDR2 FYEKMQ (reference sequence). The CDR3 runs 14 residues. V was pared by 0 bases and J by 8 bases, with 10 bases between. CDR3 loop: CASSLGRGGEKLFF. CDR3 nucleotides: TGTGCCAGCAGCTTAGGCCGGGGAGGCGAAAAACTGTTTTTT. Full variable domain (rest looked up from reference TRBV13 and TRBJ1-4): AAGVIQSPRHLIKEKRETATLKCYPIPRHDTVYWYQQGPGQDPQFLISFYEKMQSDKGSIPDRFSAQQFSDYHSELNMSSLELGDSALYFCASSLGRGGEKLFFGSGTQLSVL.

The chain recombines TRBV2 with TRBJ1-2; 7 bases align to TRBD1. The CDR3 consists of 14 residues. The ends lost 4 bases at V and 4 bases at J; junction bases unmatched: 6. CDR1 and CDR2 (germline): SNHLY, FYNNEI. CDR3 amino acids: CASSVKTGSYGYTF. The CDR3, as DNA: TGTGCCAGCAGTGTTAAGACAGGGAGCTATGGCTACACCTTC.

This rearrangement joins TRBV21-1 to TRBJ1-1; the D call of TRBD1 is as the table states it, not checked on the DNA. TRBV21-1 is shown as a pseudogene. The CDR3 loop spans 17 amino acids. The CDR3 DNA follows: TGTGCCAGCAGCATCGCATGTAGGACAGGCACGAACACTGAAGCTTTCTTT. It encodes CASSIACRTGTNTEAFF.

V and J are TRBV7-7 and TRBJ2-5, with TRBD1 matching 9 bases. J was trimmed by 3 bases and V by 5 bases; bases with no gene match: 1. This CDR3 has 13 residues. The germline V gene encodes CDR1 SSHAT and CDR2 FNYEAQ (reference sequence). DNA of the CDR3: TGTGCCAGCAGCCGGGACAGGGAAGAGACCCAGTACTTC. It codes for CASSRDREETQYF.

This clone was counted only a few times. This chain uses TRBV10-3 with TRBJ1-6; 8 bases agree with TRBD1. Trimming took 4 bases from V and 7 from J; bases not matched to a gene: 9. This CDR3 has 16 residues. Germline lookup yields CDR1 ENHRY and CDR2 SYGVKD. In DNA form, the CDR3 reads TGTGCCATCAGTGTTGCAGGACAGGGAGTGAATTCACCCCTCCACTTT. Translation: CAISVAGQGVNSPLHF.

Regarding this clone: The same CDR3 arises from other DNA sequences in this sample as well. The V call is TRBV5-1, the J call TRBJ1-3, with 7 bases identical to TRBD1. The V segment lost 4 bases and the J segment 2 bases; nucleotides outside the gene matches: 0. The CDR3 has 13 residues. The V gene's germline CDR1 is SGHRS and CDR2 YFSETQ. CDR3 region: CASSQGAGNTIYF. The CDR3 bases are TGCGCCAGCAGCCAGGGGGCTGGAAACACCATATATTTT.

The V call is TRBV4-2, the J call TRBJ1-4; TRBD1 agrees at 8 bases. V dropped 1 base and J dropped 6; count of bases not matched to a gene: 7. The CDR3 extends over 16 amino acids. From germline, CDR1 is LGHNA and CDR2 YNFKEQ. The CDR3 DNA is TGTGCCAGCAGCCAAGGGATCAGGGGGCAGGATGAAAAACTGTTTTTT. Translating it yields CASSQGIRGQDEKLFF.

The chain has TRBV5-6 and TRBJ2-3, with 7 positions matching TRBD1. V trimming: 4 bases; J trimming: 2 bases; junction bases outside the gene matches: 7. The CDR3 is 15 residues long. In germline, CDR1 is SGHDT, CDR2 YYEEEE. For the CDR3, the DNA is TGTGCCAGCAGCCCGGACAGGAGCCCCACAGATACGCAGTATTTT. It is translated as CASSPDRSPTDTQYF.

V and J are TRBV7-2 and TRBJ2-5, with a possible D match to TRBD2 (5 bases). The V end was cut by 5 bases, the J end by 9 bases, with 10 bases between. The germline V gene encodes CDR1 SGHTA and CDR2 FQGNSA. The CDR3 runs 11 residues. Here the CDR3 reads CASSPVEAQYF. In DNA, the CDR3 is TGTGCCAGCAGCCCCGTGGAGGCCCAGTACTTC.

The V and J genes are TRBV5-1 and TRBJ2-7, with TRBD2 matching over 9 bases. Germline V gene lookup returns CDR1 SGHRS and CDR2 YFSETQ. CDR3 length: 15 residues. The V gene end was trimmed by 0 bases and the J gene end by 0 bases; junction bases not matched to a gene: 1. The DNA for the CDR3 is TGCGCCAGCAGCTTGGGTAGCGGGAGCTCCTACGAGCAGTACTTC. Amino acid sequence: CASSLGSGSSYEQYF. Based on the CDR3 plus reference TRBV5-1 and TRBJ2-7, the full variable domain is KAGVTQTPRYLIKTRGQQVTLSCSPISGHRSVSWYQQTPGQGLQFLFEYFSETQRNKGNFPGRFSGRQFSNSRSEMNVSTLELGDSALYLCASSLGSGSSYEQYFGPGTRLTVT.

This clone appeared once. The chain is built from TRBV10-3 and TRBJ1-2, with D perhaps TRBD1 (5 bases). The CDR3 is made up of 14 amino acids. CDR1 and CDR2 from the germline V gene are ENHRY and SYGVKD. V lost 3 bases, J lost 6 bases, and 14 bases lay in between. In nucleotides, the CDR3 is TGTGCCATCAGTGAACTCCGGGGAGGGGATGGCTACACCTTC. It is translated as CAISELRGGDGYTF.

The rearrangement uses TRBV6-5 and TRBJ1-2, with a possible D match to TRBD1 (6 bases). Germline-derived CDR1 and CDR2 are MNHEY and SVGAGI. Trimming pared 0 bases from V and 3 bases from J, leaving 8 bases between. This CDR3 contains 14 residues. CDR3 region: CASSYSPGDYGYTF. In nucleotides, the CDR3 is TGTGCCAGCAGTTACTCCCCAGGGGACTATGGCTACACCTTC.

The chain uses TRBV11-2 and TRBJ1-1; D is uncertain. Per the germline V gene, CDR1 is SGHAT and CDR2 is FQNNGV. The CDR3 is 16 amino acids. Trimming shortened V by 1 base and J by 0 bases, and 12 bases separated the two germline ends. CDR3: CASSLGDISMNTEAFF. Here the CDR3 DNA reads TGTGCCAGCAGCTTAGGTGACATCTCCATGAACACTGAAGCTTTCTTT.

This CDR3 reads CASSRPGTGTYEQYF. The CDR3 nucleotides read TGTGCCAGCAGTCGACCCGGGACAGGGACCTACGAGCAGTACTTC. This chain uses TRBV6-5 with TRBJ2-7, with TRBD1 matching over 9 bases. Per the germline V gene, CDR1 is MNHEY and CDR2 is SVGAGI. J gave up 2 bases and V 5 bases, and 7 bases lay outside the gene matches. This CDR3 region has 15 residues.

This clone is a singleton in its sample. The chain is built from TRBV3-1 (or the pseudogene TRBV3-2) and TRBJ1-4; a possible D gene is TRBD1 (6 bases). V was trimmed by 0 bases and J by 7 bases, leaving 9 bases between them. Germline lookup yields CDR1 LGHDT and CDR2 YNNKEL (reference sequence). The CDR3 has 14 residues. CDR3 residues: CASSQDGGSEKLFF. The CDR3 DNA reads TGTGCCAGCAGCCAAGATGGGGGCAGTGAAAAACTGTTTTTT.

The table lists this clone with a count of one. The chain employs TRBV2 and TRBJ2-1; 10 nucleotides agree with TRBD2. The CDR3 has 14 amino acids. V lost 2 bases and J lost 6; bases outside the gene matches: 1. Germline CDR1 is SNHLY and CDR2 is FYNNEI. CDR3 loop: CASSETSGVNEQFF. CDR3 nucleotides: TGTGCCAGCAGTGAAACTAGCGGGGTCAATGAGCAGTTCTTC.

The V call is TRBV12-3 or TRBV12-4, the J call TRBJ1-1; D unresolved. V dropped 6 bases and J dropped 0 bases, with 5 bases sitting between them. The CDR3 is made up of 12 amino acids. This CDR3 is CASSLMNTEAFF. The CDR3 nucleotides are TGTGCCAGCAGCCTTATGAACACTGAAGCTTTCTTT.

The chain couples TRBV12-3 or TRBV12-4 to TRBJ1-2; D gene uncertain. The CDR3 has 11 residues. The V end was cut by 3 bases, the J end by 8 bases, with 7 bases between. For the CDR3, the DNA is TGTGCCAGCAGTTTGACGCGGGGCTACACCTTC. It encodes CASSLTRGYTF.

CDR3 loop: CASSHSGQGSYEQYF. DNA of the CDR3: TGTGCCAGCAGCCACTCGGGACAGGGCTCCTACGAGCAGTACTTC. This chain joins TRBV11-2 and TRBJ2-7, with TRBD1 matching 9 bases. The CDR3 extends over 15 amino acids. Looked up from germline, CDR1 is SGHAT and CDR2 is FQNNGV. V trimming: 5 bases; J trimming: 0 bases; junction bases outside the gene matches: 5.

The J gene is TRBJ1-5, the V gene TRBV18, with D possibly TRBD1 on 6 matching bases. Per germline, CDR1 KGHSH and CDR2 LQKENI. The CDR3 length is 15 residues. V dropped 5 bases and J dropped 2 bases, with 13 bases sitting between them. As DNA, the CDR3 is TGTGCCAGCTCATCCACAGGGACCGGCAATCAGCCCCAGCATTTT. This codes for CASSSTGTGNQPQHF.

As for this clone: Other DNA sequences in this sample translate to the same CDR3. The chain uses TRBV6-5 and TRBJ2-5; D possibly corresponds to TRBD2 (5 bases). V was cut by 7 bases and J by 1 base, with 16 bases left in between. There are 15 residues in the CDR3. Looked up from germline, CDR1 is MNHEY and CDR2 is SVGAGI. CDR3 region: CASKSTGVGQETQYF. The CDR3 coding sequence is TGTGCCAGCAAGTCTACCGGGGTAGGCCAAGAGACCCAGTACTTC.

CDR3 residues: CASSPGPGTTSYF. The CDR3 nucleotides read TGTGCCAGCAGTCCGGGGCCCGGGACTACCTCCTATTTT. V gene TRBV12-3 or TRBV12-4 combines with J gene TRBJ2-3, with 7 bases aligning to TRBD2. CDR3 length: 13 residues. V was pared by 5 bases and J by 15 bases, with 14 bases of the junction left unmatched.